A selection of T cell receptor beta chains follows, all from one sample in a study of blood T cell repertoires in COVID-19. The assay was immunoSEQ multiplex PCR, and TCRdb's table has in-frame clones only and misses some. The sample contains under 150,000 clones, approximately 89% of which appear only once. The sample was peripheral blood. The receptors shown here come from a woman aged 55-70 years with COVID-19, enrolled during active disease. Both conserved end residues are part of each CDR3. Fields, in order: J gene, V gene, D gene, clone size, CDR3 protein, CDR3 DNA. A D gene is named only where the DNA matches it firmly. Clone size is stated in some rows and not others, as once, few, many or a class when expanded.

TRBJ1-4,TRBV18,TRBD1,.,CASSRTQGSREKLFF,TGTGCCAGCTCGCGTACACAGGGGTCAAGAGAAAAACTGTTTTTT
TRBJ1-2,TRBV7-2,.,.,CASSPVDSSYGYTF,TGTGCCAGCAGTCCGGTGGACAGTTCCTATGGCTACACCTTC
TRBJ1-1,TRBV9,.,.,CASSVAGLNTEAFF,TGTGCCAGCAGCGTAGCAGGCTTGAACACTGAAGCTTTCTTT
TRBJ2-5,TRBV14,.,.,CASSRGVSYGQETQYF,TGTGCCAGCAGCCGGGGGGTCAGCTACGGACAAGAGACCCAGTACTTC
TRBJ2-5,TRBV12-3/TRBV12-4,.,.,CASTSRGTQYF,TGTGCCAGCACCAGTAGGGGGACCCAGTACTTC
TRBJ2-2,TRBV11-2,TRBD2,.,CASSLNAGEPGELFF,TGTGCCAGCAGCTTAAACGCGGGGGAACCCGGGGAGCTGTTTTTT
TRBJ1-2,TRBV19,.,few,CASRRANYGYTF,TGTGCCAGTAGGAGAGCTAACTATGGCTACACCTTC
TRBJ1-5,TRBV19,TRBD1,.,CASTPTGNGNQPQHF,TGTGCCAGTACCCCGACAGGGAACGGCAATCAGCCCCAGCATTTT
TRBJ1-4,TRBV4-1,.,once,CASSHLPSATNEKLFF,TGCGCCAGCAGCCACCTCCCGAGCGCAACTAATGAAAAACTGTTTTTT
TRBJ1-1,TRBV7-9,TRBD1,.,CASSYGDRGLSRSSEAFF,TGTGCCAGCAGCTACGGGGACAGGGGTCTTTCTCGGAGTTCTGAAGCTTTCTTT
TRBJ1-1,TRBV7-2,TRBD1,.,CASSSGQVGPRGMAFF,TGTGCCAGCAGCTCTGGACAGGTGGGGCCTCGGGGAATGGCTTTCTTT
TRBJ1-1,TRBV6-2/TRBV6-3,TRBD1,.,CASSYPRWDSKNRGSTEAFF,TGTGCCAGCAGTTACCCTCGCTGGGACAGCAAAAACCGAGGTAGCACTGAAGCTTTCTTT
TRBJ1-2,TRBV10-3,.,.,CAISGPGIYGYTF,TGTGCCATCAGTGGGCCAGGGATTTACGGCTACACCTTC
TRBJ2-2,TRBV5-5,.,.,CASSLDPRDTGELFF,TGTGCCAGCAGCTTGGATCCGCGGGACACCGGGGAGCTGTTTTTT
TRBJ1-1,TRBV7-8,.,.,CASSTAMNTEAFF,TGTGCCAGCAGTACAGCCATGAACACTGAAGCTTTCTTT
TRBJ1-1,TRBV5-4,.,.,CASSGRNTEAFF,TGTGCCAGCAGTGGGAGGAACACTGAAGCTTTCTTT
TRBJ1-2,TRBV29-1,TRBD1,.,CSVLGGGDGYTF,TGCAGCGTCTTAGGGGGCGGGGATGGCTACACCTTC
TRBJ1-1,TRBV21-1,.,.,CASSKDWDSSNTEAFF,TGTGCCAGCAGCAAAGACTGGGACAGCTCGAACACTGAAGCTTTCTTT
TRBJ2-7,TRBV6-6,.,.,CASSRGGLAPIYEQYF,TGTGCCAGCAGCCGAGGCGGATTGGCGCCAATTTACGAGCAGTACTTC
TRBJ2-5,TRBV7-6,.,.,CASSLGLKLETQYF,TGTGCCAGCAGCTTAGGACTAAAACTGGAGACCCAGTACTTC
TRBJ2-2,TRBV28,TRBD1,.,CASSPAGQVDTGELFF,TGTGCCAGCAGTCCCGCGGGACAGGTCGACACCGGGGAGCTGTTTTTT
TRBJ2-7,TRBV5-1,.,.,CASSLAGQGNEQYF,TGCGCCAGCAGCTTGGCCGGGCAGGGGAACGAGCAGTACTTC
TRBJ2-3,TRBV6-5,TRBD2,.,CASNLQPREGDTQYF,TGTGCCAGCAATTTACAACCGAGGGAGGGAGATACGCAGTATTTT
TRBJ2-5,TRBV29-1,TRBD1,.,CSAGGQEIQETQYF,TGCAGCGCTGGGGGACAGGAGATACAAGAGACCCAGTACTTC
TRBJ1-5,TRBV27,TRBD1,.,CASSLSGQRNQPQHF,TGTGCCAGCAGTTTATCGGGACAGAGAAATCAGCCCCAGCATTTT
TRBJ2-7,TRBV18,TRBD1,.,CASSSRDRGQGEQYF,TGTGCCAGCTCGTCCCGGGACAGGGGGCAAGGGGAGCAGTACTTC
TRBJ1-5,TRBV5-1,.,.,CASSLGAGASNQPQHF,TGCGCCAGCAGCTTGGGAGCAGGGGCGAGCAATCAGCCCCAGCATTTT
TRBJ1-3,TRBV3-1/TRBV3-2,.,.,CASSQAFSGNTIYF,TGTGCCAGCAGCCAGGCTTTCTCTGGAAACACCATATATTTT
TRBJ2-7,TRBV27,TRBD1,.,CASSVTGTGYYEQYF,TGTGCCAGCAGTGTTACCGGGACAGGCTACTACGAGCAGTACTTC
TRBJ1-2,TRBV5-8,.,.,CASSRDEGNYGYTF,TGTGCCAGCAGCAGAGATGAGGGTAACTATGGCTACACCTTC
TRBJ1-1,TRBV18,.,.,CASSPWGENTEAFF,TGTGCCAGCTCACCTTGGGGGGAGAACACTGAAGCTTTCTTT
TRBJ2-3,TRBV15,TRBD2,once,CATSRLAGFGTDTQYF,TGTGCCACCAGCAGACTAGCGGGGTTCGGGACAGATACGCAGTATTTT
TRBJ2-7,TRBV15,TRBD1,.,CATSIGTVSYEQYF,TGTGCCACCAGTATTGGGACAGTCTCCTACGAGCAGTACTTC
TRBJ1-1,TRBV3-1/TRBV3-2,.,.,CASSLTVNTEAFF,TGTGCCAGCAGCCTCACAGTGAACACTGAAGCTTTCTTT
TRBJ1-3,TRBV6-1,.,.,CASSEGRGSGNTIYF,TGTGCCAGCAGTGAGGGAAGGGGTTCTGGAAACACCATATATTTT
TRBJ1-3,TRBV13,TRBD1,.,CASSFGSGTDSGNTIYF,TGTGCCAGCAGCTTTGGATCCGGGACAGACTCTGGAAACACCATATATTTT
TRBJ1-5,TRBV6-5,.,.,CASKRGESQPQHF,TGTGCCAGCAAAAGGGGTGAGAGTCAGCCCCAGCATTTT
TRBJ1-1,TRBV4-1,TRBD1,.,CASSQVVPGQGGAFF,TGCGCCAGCAGCCAAGTCGTACCGGGACAGGGAGGAGCTTTCTTT
TRBJ1-2,TRBV7-2,.,.,CASSLTGRISRYTF,TGTGCCAGCAGCCTCACAGGGAGAATCAGTCGCTACACCTTC
TRBJ1-4,TRBV18,.,.,CASSIQGGSELFF,TGTGCCAGCTCCATTCAAGGAGGGTCAGAACTGTTTTTT
TRBJ1-1,TRBV11-2,.,.,CASSPRWDIGAFF,TGTGCCAGCAGCCCCCGATGGGACATAGGTGCTTTCTTT
TRBJ1-2,TRBV25-1,TRBD1,.,CASSSTGDYGYTF,TGTGCCAGCAGTTCGACAGGGGACTATGGCTACACCTTC
TRBJ1-2,TRBV27,TRBD1,.,CASSPRTGSGYTF,TGTGCCAGCAGTCCCCGGACAGGGAGTGGCTACACCTTC
TRBJ1-2,TRBV20-1,.,.,CSAPRNYGYTF,TGCAGTGCTCCCCGGAACTATGGCTACACCTTC
TRBJ1-1,TRBV4-1,.,.,CASSQDTGRAAEAFF,TGCGCCAGCAGCCAAGATACAGGTCGGGCAGCCGAAGCTTTCTTT
TRBJ2-3,TRBV9,TRBD2,.,CASSVVALAGGLGDTQYF,TGTGCCAGCAGCGTAGTCGCCCTAGCGGGGGGGCTTGGAGATACGCAGTATTTT
TRBJ2-7,TRBV6-1,TRBD1,.,CASSDRQGFYEQYF,TGTGCCAGCAGTGACCGACAGGGATTCTACGAGCAGTACTTC
TRBJ2-7,TRBV7-4,TRBD1,.,CASSCGRDRGLLSYEQYF,TGTGCCAGCAGTTGCGGCCGGGACAGGGGGCTTTTATCCTACGAGCAGTACTTC
TRBJ1-2,TRBV11-2,TRBD1,.,CASSSRQGAMYGYTF,TGTGCCAGCAGCTCCCGACAGGGGGCAATGTATGGCTACACCTTC
TRBJ1-1,TRBV18,.,.,CASSPRGGNTEAFF,TGTGCCAGCTCACCTAGGGGTGGGAACACTGAAGCTTTCTTT
TRBJ1-4,TRBV19,.,.,CASSIRQGGEKLFF,TGTGCCAGTAGTATCCGGCAGGGCGGTGAAAAACTGTTTTTT
TRBJ1-2,TRBV6-2/TRBV6-3,.,.,CASSYEQYGYTF,TGTGCCAGCAGTTACGAACAGTATGGCTACACCTTC
TRBJ1-1,TRBV4-1,.,.,CASSQTSEGMGRTEAFF,TGCGCCAGCAGCCAAACATCGGAGGGAATGGGTAGAACTGAAGCTTTCTTT
TRBJ2-3,TRBV18,.,.,CASSGSDHSTDTQYF,TGTGCCAGCTCCGGGTCTGACCATAGCACAGATACGCAGTATTTT
TRBJ1-2,TRBV18,.,.,CASSPPERHGYTF,TGTGCCAGCTCACCACCGGAGCGGCATGGCTACACCTTC